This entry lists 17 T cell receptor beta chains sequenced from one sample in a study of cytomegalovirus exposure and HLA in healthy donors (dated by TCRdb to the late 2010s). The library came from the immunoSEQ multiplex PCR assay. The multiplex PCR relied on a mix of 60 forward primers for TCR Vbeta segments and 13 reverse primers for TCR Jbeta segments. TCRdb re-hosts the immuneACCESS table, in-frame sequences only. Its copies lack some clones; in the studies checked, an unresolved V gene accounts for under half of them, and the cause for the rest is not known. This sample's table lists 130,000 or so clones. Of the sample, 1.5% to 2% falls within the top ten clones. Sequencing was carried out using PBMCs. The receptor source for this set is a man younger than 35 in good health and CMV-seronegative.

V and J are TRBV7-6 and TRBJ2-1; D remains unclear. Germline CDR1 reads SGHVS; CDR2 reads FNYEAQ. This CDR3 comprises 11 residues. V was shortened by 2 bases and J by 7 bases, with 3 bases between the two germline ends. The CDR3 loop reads CASSLLNEQFF. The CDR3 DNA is TGTGCCAGCAGCTTATTAAATGAGCAGTTCTTC.

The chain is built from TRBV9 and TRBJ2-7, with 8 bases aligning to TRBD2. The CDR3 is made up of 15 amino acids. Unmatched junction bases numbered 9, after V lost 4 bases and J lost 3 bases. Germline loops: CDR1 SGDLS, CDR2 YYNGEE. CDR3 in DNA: TGTGCCAGCAGCCCGAGAGCGGGGGCCAACTACGAGCAGTACTTC. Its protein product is CASSPRAGANYEQYF.

CDR3 protein: CASSQDQVRNTEAFF. The CDR3 coding sequence is TGCGCCAGCAGCCAAGATCAGGTGCGGAACACTGAAGCTTTCTTT. The chain joins TRBV4-3 to TRBJ1-1; no reliable D call. The germline gives CDR1 LGHNA, CDR2 YSLEER. The CDR3 spans 15 residues. V was shortened by 0 bases and J by 1 base, with 9 bases between the two germline ends.

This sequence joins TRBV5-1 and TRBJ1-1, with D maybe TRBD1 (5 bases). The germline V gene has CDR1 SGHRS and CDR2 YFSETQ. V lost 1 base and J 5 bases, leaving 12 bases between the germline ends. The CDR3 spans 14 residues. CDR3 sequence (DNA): TGCGCCAGCAGCTTGAGCACAGGAGAGACTGAAGCTTTCTTT. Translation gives CASSLSTGETEAFF.

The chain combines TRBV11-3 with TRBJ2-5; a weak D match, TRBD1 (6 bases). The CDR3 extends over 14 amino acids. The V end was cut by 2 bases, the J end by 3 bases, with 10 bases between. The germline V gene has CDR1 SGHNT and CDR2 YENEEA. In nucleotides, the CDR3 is TGTGCCAGCAGCTTACAGGGGCAAAAAGAGACCCAGTACTTC. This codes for CASSLQGQKETQYF.

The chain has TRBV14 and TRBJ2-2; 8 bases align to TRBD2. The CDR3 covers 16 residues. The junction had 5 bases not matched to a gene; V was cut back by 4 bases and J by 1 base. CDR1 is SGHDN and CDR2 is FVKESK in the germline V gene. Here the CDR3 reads CASSPVAGLNTGELFF. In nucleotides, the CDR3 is TGTGCCAGCAGCCCCGTAGCGGGATTGAACACCGGGGAGCTGTTTTTT.

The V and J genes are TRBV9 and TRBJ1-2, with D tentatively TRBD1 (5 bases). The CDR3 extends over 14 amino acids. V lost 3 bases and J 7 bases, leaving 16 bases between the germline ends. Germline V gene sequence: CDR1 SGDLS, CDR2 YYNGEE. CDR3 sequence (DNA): TGTGCCAGCAGCGCCACCCAGGGCCAGGTTGGCTACACCTTC. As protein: CASSATQGQVGYTF.

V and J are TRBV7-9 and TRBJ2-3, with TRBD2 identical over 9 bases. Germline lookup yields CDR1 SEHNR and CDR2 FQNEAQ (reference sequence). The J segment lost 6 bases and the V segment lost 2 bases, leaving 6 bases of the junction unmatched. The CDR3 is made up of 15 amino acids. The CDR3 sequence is CASSLTSGQGDTQYF. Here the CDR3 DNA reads TGTGCCAGCAGCTTAACTAGCGGGCAGGGGGATACGCAGTATTTT. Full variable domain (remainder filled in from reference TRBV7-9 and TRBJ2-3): DTGVSQNPRHKITKRGQNVTFRCDPISEHNRLYWYRQTLGQGPEFLTYFQNEAQLEKSRLLSDRFSAERPKGSFSTLEIQRTEQGDSAMYLCASSLTSGQGDTQYFGPGTRLTVL.

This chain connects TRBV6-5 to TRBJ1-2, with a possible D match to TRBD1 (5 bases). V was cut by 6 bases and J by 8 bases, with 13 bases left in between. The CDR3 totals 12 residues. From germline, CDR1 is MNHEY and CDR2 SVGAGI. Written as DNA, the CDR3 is TGTGCCAGCAGGTCAACAGGTTCCGGCTACACCTTC. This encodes CASRSTGSGYTF.

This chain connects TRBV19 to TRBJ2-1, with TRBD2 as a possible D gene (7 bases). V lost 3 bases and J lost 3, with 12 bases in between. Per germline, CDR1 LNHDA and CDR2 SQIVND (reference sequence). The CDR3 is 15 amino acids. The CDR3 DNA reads TGTGCCAGTAGTATCCGGGGGGCCAACTACAATGAGCAGTTCTTC. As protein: CASSIRGANYNEQFF. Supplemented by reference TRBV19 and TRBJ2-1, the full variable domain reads DGGITQSPKYLFRKEGQNVTLSCEQNLNHDAMYWYRQDPGQGLRLIYYSQIVNDFQKGDIAEGYSVSREKKESFPLTVTSAQKNPTAFYLCASSIRGANYNEQFFGPGTRLTVL.

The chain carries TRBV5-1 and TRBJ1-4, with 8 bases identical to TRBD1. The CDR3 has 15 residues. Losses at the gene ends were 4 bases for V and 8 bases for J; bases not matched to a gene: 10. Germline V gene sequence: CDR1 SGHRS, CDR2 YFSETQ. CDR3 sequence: CASSPAGGGMEKLFF. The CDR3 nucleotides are TGCGCCAGCAGCCCGGCAGGGGGCGGGATGGAAAAACTGTTTTTT.

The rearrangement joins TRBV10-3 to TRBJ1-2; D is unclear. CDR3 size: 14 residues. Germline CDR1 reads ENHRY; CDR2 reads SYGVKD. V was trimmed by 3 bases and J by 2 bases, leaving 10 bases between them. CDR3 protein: CAISETGSNYGYTF. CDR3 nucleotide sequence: TGTGCCATCAGTGAAACGGGTAGCAACTATGGCTACACCTTC.

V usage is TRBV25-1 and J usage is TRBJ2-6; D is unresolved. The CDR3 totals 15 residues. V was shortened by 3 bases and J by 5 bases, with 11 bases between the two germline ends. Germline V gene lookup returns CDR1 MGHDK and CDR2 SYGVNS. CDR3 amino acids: CASSDNGLRANVLTF. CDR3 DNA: TGTGCCAGCAGTGACAACGGGTTGCGGGCCAACGTCCTGACTTTC.

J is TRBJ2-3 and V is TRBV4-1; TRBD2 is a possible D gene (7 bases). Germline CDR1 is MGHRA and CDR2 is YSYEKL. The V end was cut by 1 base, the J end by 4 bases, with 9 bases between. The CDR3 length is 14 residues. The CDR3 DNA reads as TGCGCCAGCAGCCAAGCGGGGGGCTCAGATACGCAGTATTTT. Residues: CASSQAGGSDTQYF.

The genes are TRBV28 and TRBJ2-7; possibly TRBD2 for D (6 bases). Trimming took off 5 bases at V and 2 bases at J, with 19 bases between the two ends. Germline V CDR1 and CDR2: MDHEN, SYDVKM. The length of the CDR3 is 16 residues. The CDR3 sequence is CASSPNRLGETYEQYF. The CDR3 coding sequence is TGTGCCAGCAGTCCCAATCGACTAGGGGAAACCTACGAGCAGTACTTC.

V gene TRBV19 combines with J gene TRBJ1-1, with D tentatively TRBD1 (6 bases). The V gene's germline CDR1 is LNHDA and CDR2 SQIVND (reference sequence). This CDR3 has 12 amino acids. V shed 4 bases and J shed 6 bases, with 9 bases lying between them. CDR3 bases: TGTGCCAGTAGTACCAGGGGTGCTGAAGCTTTCTTT. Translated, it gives CASSTRGAEAFF.

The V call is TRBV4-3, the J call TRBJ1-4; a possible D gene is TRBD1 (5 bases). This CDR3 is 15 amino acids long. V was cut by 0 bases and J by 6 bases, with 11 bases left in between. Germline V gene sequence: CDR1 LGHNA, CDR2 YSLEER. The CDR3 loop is CASSQDRRVDEKLFF. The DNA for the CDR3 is TGCGCCAGCAGCCAAGATCGCAGGGTGGATGAAAAACTGTTTTTT.